The 32 T cell receptor beta chains given below trace back to one sample, sequenced in a study of vaccination effects on CD4 cells after COVID-19 (dated by TCRdb to 2022 to 2024). In the ViraFEST assay, PBMC were stimulated with viral peptide pools, and antigen-specific CD4+ T cell clonotypes were then identified by expansion using TCR sequencing. After approximately eleven days of culture, CD4+ T cells were isolated with the EasySep CD4+ T cell isolation kit. The protocol used for the library was the immunoSEQ multiplex PCR assay. TCRdb's version of the immuneACCESS table is confined to in-frame rearrangements and falls short of the full clone set. An unresolved V gene accounts for under half of the shortfall where checked; the remainder is of unknown origin. The sample table holds about 79,000 clones, of which about 74% were seen once. Roughly 1.9% of the sample comes from the top ten. These receptors lack a known antigen.

Source: CD4+ T cells from PBMCs cultured with HCoV-229E spike peptides, taken before COVID-19 vaccination. Taken with the paper, the label for cell subset or site translates to: HCoV-229E spike overlapping peptide pool stimulation. These TCRs come from a human donor who received a COVID-19 vaccine.

The chain joins TRBV19 to TRBJ2-1; D not resolved. The CDR3 runs to 13 residues. Trimming pared 7 bases from V and 0 bases from J, leaving 7 bases between. CDR1 and CDR2 from the germline V gene are LNHDA and SQIVND (reference sequence). The CDR3 spells CASMLGSYNEQFF. DNA for the CDR3: TGTGCCAGTATGTTGGGCTCCTACAATGAGCAGTTCTTC.

The V gene is TRBV9, the J gene TRBJ1-2; D is perhaps TRBD1 (5 bases). The CDR3 covers 13 residues. V dropped 2 bases and J dropped 8 bases, with 13 bases sitting between them. Germline V gene lookup returns CDR1 SGDLS and CDR2 YYNGEE. CDR3: CASSVRREGGYTF. CDR3 coding DNA: TGTGCCAGCAGCGTCCGCAGGGAGGGGGGCTACACCTTC.

This chain joins TRBV27 and TRBJ1-2, with TRBD1 as a possible D gene (5 bases). The germline V and J ends were trimmed by 1 base and 0 bases, with 9 bases remaining between them. Germline V lookup: CDR1 MNHEY, CDR2 SMNVEV (reference sequence). This CDR3 spans 15 amino acids. The DNA of the CDR3 is TGTGCCAGCAGTTTATATGGGACGGCTAACTATGGCTACACCTTC. Translating gives CASSLYGTANYGYTF.

In its sample, this clone was seen a few times. This chain joins TRBV14 and TRBJ1-2; 9 nucleotides line up with TRBD1. CDR1 is SGHDN and CDR2 is FVKESK in the germline V gene. With 4 bases clipped from V and 8 bases from J, the junction kept 8 bases outside the gene matches. The CDR3 is 14 residues long. CDR3 region: CASSRTGVRGGYTF. Here the CDR3 DNA reads TGTGCCAGCAGCCGGACAGGGGTCCGAGGGGGCTACACCTTC.

There are a few counts of this clone. The gene calls are TRBV6-5 and TRBJ1-2; tentatively, D is TRBD1 (5 bases). CDR3 size: 13 residues. Germline CDR1 and CDR2: MNHEY and SVGAGI. V was clipped by 5 bases and J by 8 bases, with 15 bases between them. CDR3 sequence: CASSRQSYSGYTF. Written as DNA, the CDR3 is TGTGCCAGCAGTAGACAGTCGTATTCCGGCTACACCTTC.

The CDR3 sequence is CASRPGQGTNEQFF. As DNA, the CDR3 is TGCGCCAGCAGACCCGGGCAGGGGACAAATGAGCAGTTCTTC. The chain links TRBV5-1 to TRBJ2-1; D may be TRBD1 (6 bases). From germline, CDR1 is SGHRS and CDR2 YFSETQ. The V end was cut by 5 bases, the J end by 7 bases, with 16 bases between. The CDR3 runs to 14 residues.

J is TRBJ2-3 and V is TRBV7-9, with 7 nucleotides matching TRBD2. Germline CDR1 is SEHNR and CDR2 is FQNEAQ (reference sequence). CDR3 length: 15 residues. Trimming cost V 5 bases and J 5 bases; bases outside gene matches: 10. The CDR3 sequence: CASSITAGQGDTQYF. CDR3 sequence (DNA): TGTGCCAGCAGCATCACAGCGGGGCAGGGAGATACGCAGTATTTT.

The CDR3 spells CASSTLGAVNTGELFF. The CDR3 bases are TGTGCCAGTAGTACCTTGGGGGCGGTAAACACCGGGGAGCTGTTTTTT. V usage is TRBV19 and J usage is TRBJ2-2, with D perhaps matching TRBD1 (6 bases). The V gene's germline CDR1 is LNHDA and CDR2 SQIVND (reference sequence). V was clipped by 4 bases and J by 2 bases, with 14 bases between them. The CDR3 contains 16 residues.

The chain has TRBV7-9 and TRBJ2-7; TRBD2 matches at 8 bases. Per the germline V gene, CDR1 is SEHNR and CDR2 is FQNEAQ (reference sequence). The length of the CDR3 is 13 residues. J lost 6 bases, V lost 5 bases, and 6 bases had no gene match. The chain's CDR3 is CASSLAGGAEQYV. The CDR3 region has the DNA TGTGCCAGCAGCCTGGCGGGGGGCGCCGAGCAGTACGTC.

This chain uses TRBV23-1 with TRBJ2-3, with D possibly matching TRBD2 (6 bases). TRBV23-1 is placed among ORFs of uncertain function. Trimming pared 4 bases from V and 6 bases from J, leaving 14 bases between. CDR3 length: 14 amino acids. The DNA of the CDR3 is TGCGCCAGCAGTCGGGGCGGGAAGGTGGATACGCAGTATTTT. Its translation is CASSRGGKVDTQYF.

The chain links TRBV5-1 to TRBJ1-1; D remains ambiguous. This CDR3 spans 14 amino acids. The ends were cut back, 4 bases at V and 3 bases at J, with 13 bases in the middle. Germline CDR1 reads SGHRS; CDR2 reads YFSETQ. Here the CDR3 DNA reads TGCGCCAGCAGCCTCGGCGGTGTTGACACTGAAGCTTTCTTT. Encoded protein: CASSLGGVDTEAFF.

V is TRBV7-3 and J is TRBJ1-1, with no clear D. CDR1 and CDR2 (germline): SGHTA, FQGTGA. The CDR3 consists of 13 residues. Trimming cost V 5 bases and J 5 bases, with 12 bases left between them. CDR3 sequence: CASSGAGPTEAFF. In DNA, the CDR3 is TGTGCCAGCAGCGGAGCCGGGCCGACTGAAGCTTTCTTT.

The V and J genes are TRBV2 and TRBJ2-1; possibly TRBD1 for D (7 bases). Germline assignment: CDR1 SNHLY and CDR2 FYNNEI. The CDR3 consists of 14 residues. V lost 6 bases to trimming and J lost 8 bases, with 17 bases between them. CDR3 nucleotide sequence: TGTGCCAGCAGCCGAAATCAGGGGGGCGATGAGCAGTTCTTC. It codes for CASSRNQGGDEQFF.

This clone showed up just once. The chain couples TRBV10-1 to TRBJ1-1, with TRBD1 as a possible D gene (6 bases). This CDR3 has 14 amino acids. The germline CDR1 and CDR2 sequences are WNHNN and SYGVQD (reference sequence). Trimming took off 3 bases at V and 1 base at J, with 9 bases between the two ends. The CDR3 nucleotides read TGCGCCAGCAGTGACACAGGGAGGAACACTGAAGCTTTCTTT. It specifies CASSDTGRNTEAFF.

The chain carries TRBV28 and TRBJ2-7; tentative D call: TRBD1 (6 bases). V lost 5 bases to trimming and J lost 5 bases, with 10 bases between them. The CDR3 totals 12 residues. Germline loops: CDR1 MDHEN, CDR2 SYDVKM. CDR3 sequence reads: CASSHRVHEQYV. CDR3 sequence (DNA): TGTGCCAGCAGTCACAGGGTCCACGAGCAGTACGTC.

The chain links TRBV10-1 to TRBJ2-1, with TRBD2 matching 9 bases. This CDR3 spans 12 amino acids. Per germline, CDR1 WNHNN and CDR2 SYGVQD (reference sequence). V lost 2 bases and J lost 16; bases outside the gene matches: 6. In DNA form, the CDR3 reads TGCGCCAGCAGTGAGCCCAGCGGGGGGTCCTTCTTC. This translates into CASSEPSGGSFF.

The chain employs TRBV7-3 and TRBJ2-3; 9 bases agree with TRBD2. After removal of 1 base from V and 6 bases from J, the junction contained 5 bases not matched to a gene. Germline V gene lookup returns CDR1 SGHTA and CDR2 FQGTGA. The CDR3 loop spans 15 amino acids. The CDR3 protein is CASSLSASGKDTQYF. The CDR3 coding sequence is TGTGCCAGCAGCTTAAGTGCTAGCGGGAAGGATACGCAGTATTTT. Full variable domain (missing parts from reference TRBV7-3 and TRBJ2-3): GAGVSQTPSNKVTEKGKYVELRCDPISGHTALYWYRQSLGQGPEFLIYFQGTGAADDSGLPNDRFFAVRPEGSVSTLKIQRTERGDSAVYLCASSLSASGKDTQYFGPGTRLTVL.

This clone was detected a few times. Other DNA sequences from this sample encode an identical CDR3 as well. The V call is TRBV11-2, the J call TRBJ1-4; D unresolved. CDR1 and CDR2 (germline): SGHAT, FQNNGV. V dropped 3 bases and J dropped 8 bases, with 4 bases sitting between them. This CDR3 comprises 11 residues. The CDR3 loop is CASSFGEKLFF. The CDR3 DNA sequence: TGTGCCAGCAGCTTCGGAGAAAAACTGTTTTTT.

The chain employs TRBV5-1 and TRBJ1-1; possible D gene TRBD1, 6 bases. Germline-derived CDR1 and CDR2 are SGHRS and YFSETQ. Deletions cut 0 bases from V and 5 bases from J, with 11 bases between. The CDR3 consists of 14 residues. CDR3 bases: TGCGCCAGCAGCTTGGCCGGGGGCAGTACTGAAGCTTTCTTT. As protein: CASSLAGGSTEAFF.

The J gene is TRBJ2-4, the V gene TRBV5-1; 13 nucleotides agree with TRBD2. V shed 4 bases and J 8 bases; nucleotides not matched to a gene: 9. The length of the CDR3 is 16 residues. Germline CDR1 SGHRS, CDR2 YFSETQ. The CDR3 DNA sequence: TGCGCCAGCAGCCCCTTACTAGCGGGGGGGCGCGACATTCAGTACTTC. It encodes CASSPLLAGGRDIQYF.

V usage is TRBV20-1 and J usage is TRBJ1-2, with TRBD1 matching 8 bases. The CDR3 spans 11 residues. Germline V gives CDR1 DFQATT, CDR2 SNEGSKA (reference sequence). Trimming at V came to 5 bases and at J to 7 bases, leaving 3 bases not matched to a gene. For the CDR3, the DNA is TGCAGTGCTGACAGGGGAGGTGGCTACACCTTC. This encodes CSADRGGGYTF.

The chain employs TRBV7-9 and TRBJ1-1, with D maybe TRBD1 (5 bases). The germline V gene has CDR1 SEHNR and CDR2 FQNEAQ (reference sequence). This CDR3 is 15 amino acids long. V was trimmed by 2 bases and J by 11 bases, leaving 21 bases between them. This CDR3 is CASSLYGRVSSGAFF. The CDR3 DNA reads TGTGCCAGCAGCTTATATGGCAGGGTTAGCTCGGGGGCTTTCTTT.

This chain links TRBV5-1 with TRBJ1-4; D remains unclear. CDR3 length: 18 amino acids. In germline, CDR1 is SGHRS, CDR2 YFSETQ. V was clipped by 5 bases and J by 1 base, with 21 bases between them. CDR3 DNA: TGCGCCAGCAGAGGAAGGACGGTTCTTGGGGTAACTAATGAAAAACTGTTTTTT. Its translation is CASRGRTVLGVTNEKLFF.

This clone was counted a few times. CDR3 residues: CASSAQGLNTEAFF. The CDR3 bases are TGTGCCAGCAGCGCCCAGGGCTTGAACACTGAAGCTTTCTTT. The chain employs TRBV2 and TRBJ1-1, with D perhaps matching TRBD1 (5 bases). This CDR3 contains 14 residues. Trimming left V 6 bases short and J 0 bases short, with 11 bases between. Germline CDR1 is SNHLY and CDR2 is FYNNEI.

This chain joins TRBV5-1 and TRBJ2-2; TRBD1 or TRBD2 may be the D gene (6 bases each). This CDR3 is 15 amino acids long. Germline V CDR1 and CDR2: SGHRS, YFSETQ. The V end lost 3 bases, the J end lost 8 bases, and 17 bases lay between the germline ends. The CDR3 here is CASSYYRAGGGELFF. In DNA form, the CDR3 reads TGCGCCAGCAGCTACTACAGGGCCGGGGGAGGGGAGCTGTTTTTT.

This chain links TRBV5-1 with TRBJ2-5; TRBD2 might be the D (5 bases). Trimming took off 4 bases at V and 3 bases at J, with 10 bases between the two ends. The germline V gene encodes CDR1 SGHRS and CDR2 YFSETQ. This CDR3 region has 13 residues. Here the CDR3 reads CASSVGLEETQYF. The CDR3 bases are TGCGCCAGCAGCGTAGGACTGGAAGAGACCCAGTACTTC. The entire variable domain, with the rest obtained from reference TRBV5-1 and TRBJ2-5, is as follows: KAGVTQTPRYLIKTRGQQVTLSCSPISGHRSVSWYQQTPGQGLQFLFEYFSETQRNKGNFPGRFSGRQFSNSRSEMNVSTLELGDSALYLCASSVGLEETQYFGPGTRLLVL.

This chain uses TRBV4-1 with TRBJ1-2; TRBD1 might be the D (6 bases). CDR1 is MGHRA and CDR2 is YSYEKL in the germline V gene. The V end was cut by 4 bases, the J end by 6 bases, with 18 bases between. The CDR3 sequence is 15 residues long. This CDR3 reads CASSRDIILINGYTF. In nucleotides, the CDR3 is TGCGCCAGCAGCCGGGACATCATTCTAATTAATGGCTACACCTTC.

V is TRBV3-1 (or the pseudogene TRBV3-2) and J is TRBJ2-2; no firm D call. Per germline, CDR1 LGHDT and CDR2 YNNKEL (reference sequence). V was shortened by 4 bases and J by 3 bases, with 9 bases between the two germline ends. This CDR3 is built from 14 residues. In DNA form, the CDR3 reads TGTGCCAGCAGCCCATCGAGTTACACCGGGGAGCTGTTTTTT. This translates into CASSPSSYTGELFF.

The J gene is TRBJ1-2, the V gene TRBV4-3, with 7 positions matching TRBD1. The V gene's germline CDR1 is LGHNA and CDR2 YSLEER. Germline trimming cut 4 bases from V and 5 bases from J; bases unmatched to any gene: 10. This CDR3 spans 15 amino acids. This CDR3 reads CASSLSPGTAYGYTF. CDR3 nucleotide sequence: TGCGCCAGCAGCCTCTCGCCTGGGACAGCTTATGGCTACACCTTC.

This clone was found a few times. This chain joins TRBV18 and TRBJ2-2, with TRBD2 matching 7 bases. This CDR3 spans 15 amino acids. The germline V gene encodes CDR1 KGHSH and CDR2 LQKENI. After removal of 4 bases from V and 5 bases from J, the junction contained 7 bases not matched to a gene. The DNA for the CDR3 is TGTGCCAGCTCACGGGTCACAGCGGGGACCGGGGAGCTGTTTTTT. Its translation: CASSRVTAGTGELFF.

This chain joins TRBV11-3 and TRBJ2-5; TRBD1 matches 10 bases. The CDR3 totals 15 residues. Germline V gene sequence: CDR1 SGHNT, CDR2 YENEEA. With 5 bases clipped from V and 4 bases from J, the junction kept 7 bases outside the gene matches. The CDR3 sequence is CASSLGQGSAETQYF. The CDR3 DNA follows: TGTGCCAGCAGCCTGGGACAGGGGTCTGCAGAGACCCAGTACTTC.

V gene TRBV9 combines with J gene TRBJ2-1; 7 nucleotides match TRBD2. The CDR3 runs 14 residues. Germline loops: CDR1 SGDLS, CDR2 YYNGEE. V was clipped by 3 bases and J by 5 bases; unmatched bases: 5. As DNA, the CDR3 is TGTGCCAGCAGCGCAAGGGGAGGGAACAATGAGCAGTTCTTC. It encodes CASSARGGNNEQFF.